This T cell receptor beta chain was sequenced during a study of CD8 T cells in ankylosing spondylitis. V lost 5 bases, J lost 2 bases, and 7 bases stayed unmatched. Per the germline V gene, CDR1 is SGHTA and CDR2 is FQGNSA. This CDR3 has 15 residues. The sample holds many counts of this clonotype. One entry per CDR3 protein, called by TCRdb with MiXCR from the 5' RACE reads. This table has over 95,000 distinct CDR3 sequences, roughly 8.7% appearing once. The chain recombines TRBV7-2 with TRBJ2-7, with 9 positions matching TRBD1. This clonotype originated in a male donor with ankylosing spondylitis or in good health (not recorded which). Sequencing used blood, either unsorted or a sorted T cell fraction (not recorded which). The CDR3 sequence is CASSQGTGLAYEQYF. In nucleotides, the CDR3 is TGTGCCAGCAGCCAAGGGACAGGGTTAGCCTACGAGCAGTACTTC.